The source of this TCR beta chain is a study of blood T cell repertoires in COVID-19. This table comes from immunoSEQ multiplex PCR, and its TCRdb copy is limited to in-frame clones, with some not included. The table includes under 75,000 clones, roughly three quarters detected once. CDR1 and CDR2 (germline): MNHEY, SMNVEV (reference sequence). The CDR3 consists of 14 residues. The V gene lost 5 bases and the J gene lost 0 bases, with 9 bases spanning the gap. The clonotype comes from an older woman with acute or convalescent COVID-19. Source material: peripheral blood. This chain links TRBV27 with TRBJ2-3, with unresolved D. This CDR3 reads CASSPATSTDTQYF. CDR3 nucleotides: TGTGCCAGCAGTCCTGCGACTAGCACAGATACGCAGTATTTT.